This T cell receptor (beta chain) was captured by sequencing in a study of monozygotic twins with cystic fibrosis. Study overall: Libraries were built from 3 to 3.5 micrograms of fragmented DNA using around 16 PCR cycles.

Using immunoSEQ multiplex PCR, the repertoire was profiled, and TCRdb retains in-frame clones only, with some absent. In the table there are roughly 12,000 clones, over 75% of which are singletons. Germline CDR1 GTSNPN, CDR2 SVGIG (reference sequence). The CDR3 loop spans 15 amino acids. V was trimmed by 0 bases and J by 4 bases, leaving 15 bases between them. V and J are TRBV30 and TRBJ1-2; no clear D. What was sequenced was blood. This TCR was recovered from a man aged 18 to 30 with cystic fibrosis. The CDR3 is CAWSVRASRVYGYTF. Written as DNA, the CDR3 is TGTGCCTGGAGTGTACGAGCAAGCCGGGTCTATGGCTACACCTTC.